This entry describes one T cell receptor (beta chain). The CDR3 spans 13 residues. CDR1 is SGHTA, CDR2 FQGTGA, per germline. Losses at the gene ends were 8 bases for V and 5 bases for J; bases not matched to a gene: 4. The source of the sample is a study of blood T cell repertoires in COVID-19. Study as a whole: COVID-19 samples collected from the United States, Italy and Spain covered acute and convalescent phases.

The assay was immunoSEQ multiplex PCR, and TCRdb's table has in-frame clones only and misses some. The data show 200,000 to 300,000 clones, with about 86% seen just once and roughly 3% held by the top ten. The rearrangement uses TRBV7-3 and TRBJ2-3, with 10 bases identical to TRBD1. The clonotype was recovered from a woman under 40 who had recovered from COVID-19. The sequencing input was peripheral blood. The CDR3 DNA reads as TGTGCCAGCGGGACAGGGGTCGGAGATACGCAGTATTTT. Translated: CASGTGVGDTQYF. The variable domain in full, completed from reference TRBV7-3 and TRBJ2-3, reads GAGVSQTPSNKVTEKGKYVELRCDPISGHTALYWYRQSLGQGPEFLIYFQGTGAADDSGLPNDRFFAVRPEGSVSTLKIQRTERGDSAVYLCASGTGVGDTQYFGPGTRLTVL.